The T cell receptor (beta chain) described here comes from a study of blood T cell repertoires in COVID-19. Across the whole study: The samples span acute and convalescent COVID-19 from the United States, Italy and Spain. Sample material is recorded as cDNA or gDNA derived from T cells, B-cell-depleted T cells, or PBMCs.

In the source study's methods: Nucleated cell number was recorded as an estimate derived from reference gene primer amplification. Clones were read by immunoSEQ multiplex PCR, and TCRdb kept only the in-frame ones, dropping some. V and J calls and clone size are those listed in that table; D and trimming were worked out from the DNA. Of more than 110,000 clones in the sample, about 89% were seen once. V gave up 4 bases and J gave up 3 bases; unmatched junction bases: 9. Germline CDR1 and CDR2: SGHDT and YYEEEE. This CDR3 contains 15 residues. This TCR was sampled from a man aged 55 to 70 with active or convalescent COVID-19. The source material was peripheral blood. J is TRBJ1-2 and V is TRBV5-6; 7 nucleotides align to TRBD1. The CDR3 protein is CASSRGQRRDYGYTF. The CDR3 DNA reads as TGTGCCAGCAGCCGGGGACAGAGACGGGACTATGGCTACACCTTC.